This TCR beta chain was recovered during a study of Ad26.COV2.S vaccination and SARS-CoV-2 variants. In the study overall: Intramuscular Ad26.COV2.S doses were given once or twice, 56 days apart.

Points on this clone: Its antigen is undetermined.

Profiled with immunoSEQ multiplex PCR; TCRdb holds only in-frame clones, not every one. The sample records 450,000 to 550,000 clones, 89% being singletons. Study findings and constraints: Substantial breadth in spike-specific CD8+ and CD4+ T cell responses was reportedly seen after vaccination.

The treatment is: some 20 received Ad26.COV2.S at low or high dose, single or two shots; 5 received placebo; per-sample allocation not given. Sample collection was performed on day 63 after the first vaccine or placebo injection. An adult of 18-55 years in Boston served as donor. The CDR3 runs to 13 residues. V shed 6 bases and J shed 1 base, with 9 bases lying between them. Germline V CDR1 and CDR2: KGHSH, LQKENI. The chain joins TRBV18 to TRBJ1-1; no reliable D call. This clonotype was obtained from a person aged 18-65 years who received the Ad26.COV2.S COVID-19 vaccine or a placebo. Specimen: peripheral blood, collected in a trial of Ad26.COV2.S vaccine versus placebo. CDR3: CASSPAQNTEAFF. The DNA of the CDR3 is TGTGCCAGCTCTCCAGCTCAGAACACTGAAGCTTTCTTT.